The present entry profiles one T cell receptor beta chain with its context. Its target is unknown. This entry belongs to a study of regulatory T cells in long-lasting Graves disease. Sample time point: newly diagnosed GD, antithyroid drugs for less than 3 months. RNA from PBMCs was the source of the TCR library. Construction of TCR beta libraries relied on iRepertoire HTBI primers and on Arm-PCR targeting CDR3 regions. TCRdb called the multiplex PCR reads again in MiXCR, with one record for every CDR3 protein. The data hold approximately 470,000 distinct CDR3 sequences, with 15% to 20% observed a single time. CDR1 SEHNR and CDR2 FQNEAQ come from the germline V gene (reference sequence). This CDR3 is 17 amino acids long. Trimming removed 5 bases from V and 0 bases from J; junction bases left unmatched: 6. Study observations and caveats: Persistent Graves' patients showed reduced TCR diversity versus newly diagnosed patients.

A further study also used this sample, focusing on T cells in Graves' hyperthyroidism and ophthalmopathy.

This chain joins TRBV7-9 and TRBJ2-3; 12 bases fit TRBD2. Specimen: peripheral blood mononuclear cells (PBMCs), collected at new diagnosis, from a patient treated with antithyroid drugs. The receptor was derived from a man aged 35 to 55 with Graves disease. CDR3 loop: CASSPSGRDISTDTQYF. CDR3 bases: TGTGCCAGCAGCCCTAGCGGGAGGGATATCAGCACAGATACGCAGTATTTT.